These T cell receptor beta chains were read from a single sample in a study of blood T cell repertoires in COVID-19. Sequencing used immunoSEQ multiplex PCR; TCRdb keeps in-frame clones, though not all of them. The repertoire holds about 200,000 clones, with around 85% as singletons. Sequenced input: PBMCs or T cells enriched from blood (not recorded which). All receptors derive from a woman aged 40-49 years with acute COVID-19. Each CDR3 is given with its conserved first and last residue. Fields, in order: V gene, D gene, J gene, clone size, CDR3 DNA, CDR3 protein. D genes are given only for firm matches. The size entry is marked missing in some rows and otherwise reads once, few, many or a size class.

TRBV24-1	TRBD2	TRBJ2-1	.	TGTGCCACCAGTGATACCGGGACTAGCGCCCACAATGAGCAGTTCTTC	CATSDTGTSAHNEQFF
TRBV6-5	.	TRBJ1-5	.	TGTGCCAGCAGTCCGGGGGGCAATCAGCCCCAGCATTTT	CASSPGGNQPQHF
TRBV3-1/TRBV3-2	TRBD1	TRBJ2-3	.	TGTGCCAGCAGCCAAGACTGGGTCGGGACAGGGGGCGCGGCAGATACGCAGTATTTT	CASSQDWVGTGGAADTQYF
TRBV27	.	TRBJ2-7	.	TGTGCCAGCAGTCCCCTCCGGACTGGGAGCTACTACGAGCAGTACTTC	CASSPLRTGSYYEQYF
TRBV6-5	TRBD1	TRBJ2-7	few	TGTGCCAGCAGGTCGGGACAGGCCCACGAGCAGTACTTC	CASRSGQAHEQYF
TRBV6-6	.	TRBJ1-5	.	TGTGCCAGCAGTTCTACCCGGGAGAAGCCCCAGCATTTT	CASSSTREKPQHF
TRBV6-5	.	TRBJ1-1	.	TGTGCCAGCAGCCTGACAAATGCGAACACTGAAGCTTTCTTT	CASSLTNANTEAFF
TRBV4-1	TRBD2	TRBJ2-7	.	TGCGCCAGCAGCCAAGTCGGGACTAGCTACGAGCAGTACTTC	CASSQVGTSYEQYF
TRBV28	.	TRBJ1-5	.	TGTGCCAGCAGTTCAGTCAATCAGCCCCAGCATTTT	CASSSVNQPQHF
TRBV4-1	.	TRBJ1-6	.	TGCGCCAGCAGCCAAGATCCTACTAGGCGCGAGGCCCTCCACTTT	CASSQDPTRREALHF
TRBV19	.	TRBJ1-5	.	TGTGCCAGTAGTATACAGGGGAGTAGTGGCAATCAGCCCCAGCATTTT	CASSIQGSSGNQPQHF
TRBV14	.	TRBJ1-4	.	TGTGCCAGCAGCCAAACGGGAGCAGTTAATGAAAAACTGTTTTTT	CASSQTGAVNEKLFF
TRBV5-1	TRBD2	TRBJ2-3	.	TGCGCCAGCAGCCCCACGGGACTAGCGGGAGTCACAGATACGCAGTATTTT	CASSPTGLAGVTDTQYF
TRBV9	TRBD2	TRBJ2-1	.	TGTGCCAGCAGCGAGACTAGCGTAACCTACAATGAGCAGTTCTTC	CASSETSVTYNEQFF
TRBV3-1/TRBV3-2	TRBD2	TRBJ2-3	.	TGTGCCAGCAGCCAAGATTGGGTAGCGGGAGGTCGTACAGATACGCAGTATTTT	CASSQDWVAGGRTDTQYF
TRBV5-1	.	TRBJ2-5	few	TGCGCCAGCAGCCCGGGTGGACAGCAAGAGACCCAGTACTTC	CASSPGGQQETQYF
TRBV14	TRBD2	TRBJ2-1	.	TGTGCCAGCAGCCAATTTACTAGCGGCTACAATGAGCAGTTCTTC	CASSQFTSGYNEQFF
TRBV14	TRBD1	TRBJ2-7	.	TGTGCCAGCAGCCAAGGACAGGGCTCCTACGAGCAGTACTTC	CASSQGQGSYEQYF
TRBV13	.	TRBJ1-2	once	TGTGCCAGCAGCGAAACAACTTCGGGAGGCTACACCTTC	CASSETTSGGYTF
TRBV28	.	TRBJ1-5	once	TGTGCCAGCAGTTCCCTACTGCGACCCCAGCATTTT	CASSSLLRPQHF
TRBV5-1	.	TRBJ1-2	.	TGCGCCAGCAGCTTAGAGGGCGTCTATGGCTACACCTTC	CASSLEGVYGYTF
TRBV28	TRBD1	TRBJ2-3	.	TGTGCCAGCAGTTCCGCGGGACAGGGTATTATGACAGATACGCAGTATTTT	CASSSAGQGIMTDTQYF
TRBV29-1	.	TRBJ1-2	.	TGCAGCGTTCAGGATGTGGGTGGCTACACCTTC	CSVQDVGGYTF
TRBV28	.	TRBJ2-5	.	TGTGCCAGCAGTAATAACCAGCCTGGGGGGGAGACCCAGTACTTC	CASSNNQPGGETQYF
TRBV27	.	TRBJ2-7	.	TGTGCCAGCAGTTTGCGCGAGCAGTACTTC	CASSLREQYF
TRBV28	.	TRBJ1-6	once	TGTGCCAGCAGTTTAGGGGGGGCAGGTTGGTCACCCCTCCACTTT	CASSLGGAGWSPLHF
TRBV5-1	.	TRBJ1-4	.	TGCGCCAGCAGGGCGACAGGAGGTGCAACTAATGAAAAACTGTTTTTT	CASRATGGATNEKLFF
TRBV12-3/TRBV12-4	.	TRBJ2-2	once	TGTGCCAGCCGGCCAGGGAGGATCGGGGAGCTGTTTTTT	CASRPGRIGELFF
TRBV5-4	.	TRBJ1-2	.	TGTGCCAGCAGCTTCGGTCTTAACTATGGCTACACCTTC	CASSFGLNYGYTF